This T cell receptor beta chain appears in the sequencing data of a study of cytomegalovirus exposure and HLA in healthy donors. General study findings and limits: Reports state that TCR beta sequences accurately predicted most subjects' HLA-A and HLA-B alleles. It was confirmed in vitro that three of the CMV-associated chains were specific for CMV antigens. Later on, an analysis showed TCR association rates differing by HLA locus, with DRB1 the most and HLA-C the fewest.

Points on this clone: Its antigen is still unknown.

The CDR3 is 15 residues long. Germline-derived CDR1 and CDR2 are MNHEY and SMNVEV (reference sequence). Researchers ran the PCR with 60 Vbeta and 13 Jbeta primers. Repertoires were generated with immunoSEQ multiplex PCR, while TCRdb's copy carries only in-frame clones and drops some. This sample yields 65,000 to 85,000 clones, of which approximately 84% are seen a single time; roughly 2.6% belongs to the top ten. The receptor was isolated from a woman in her 50s in good health and CMV-seronegative. The sequencing input was PBMCs. This chain links TRBV27 with TRBJ2-5; 11 nucleotides agree with TRBD2. The J call could be wrong; TRBJ2-7 is a better fit for the DNA end. In DNA, the CDR3 is TGTGCCAGCAGTCCCGTGGGACTAGCGGCCTACGAGCAGTACTTC. Amino acid sequence: CASSPVGLAAYEQYF.